The rows below give T cell receptor beta chains drawn from one sample of a study of T cells in localized non-small cell lung cancer. Here immunoSEQ multiplex PCR was the method, and the copy in TCRdb shows in-frame clones only, minus some. The sample lists 20,000 to 25,000 clones, about nine tenths occurring once. Sample: PBMCs, taken before any cancer treatment. Receptors originate from a man aged 35 to 69 with stage II squamous cell lung carcinoma. CDR3s leave out the opening cysteine and the closing phenylalanine or tryptophan.

j_gene: TRBJ2-3
v_gene: TRBV2
CDR3aa: ASERGGASTDTQY

j_gene: TRBJ2-1
v_gene: TRBV19
CDR3aa: ASSIRAHLEQF

j_gene: TRBJ1-5
v_gene: TRBV19
CDR3aa: ASSMEGPNSNQPQH

j_gene: TRBJ2-1
v_gene: TRBV13
CDR3aa: ASSSRRGGYNEQF

j_gene: TRBJ2-7
v_gene: TRBV11-2
CDR3aa: ASSSIYEQY

j_gene: TRBJ1-2
v_gene: TRBV9
CDR3aa: ASSVAPGRSANYGYT

j_gene: TRBJ1-3
v_gene: TRBV19
CDR3aa: ASSPQNSGNTIY

j_gene: TRBJ1-1
v_gene: TRBV5-6
CDR3aa: ASSLAGREDWNTEAF

j_gene: TRBJ1-1
v_gene: TRBV12-5
CDR3aa: ASGFRSDTEAF

j_gene: TRBJ1-1
v_gene: TRBV10-3
CDR3aa: AISAPEGQGANTEAF

j_gene: TRBJ1-1
v_gene: TRBV18
CDR3aa: ASSPERTSAEAF

j_gene: TRBJ2-3
v_gene: TRBV20-1
CDR3aa: SARYTDTQY

j_gene: TRBJ2-5
v_gene: TRBV6-1
CDR3aa: ASSDRTAGQGETQY

j_gene: TRBJ1-3
v_gene: TRBV5-1
CDR3aa: ASSSGSSGNTIY

j_gene: TRBJ1-5
v_gene: TRBV21-1
CDR3aa: ASSGRTADQPQH

j_gene: TRBJ2-2
v_gene: TRBV2
CDR3aa: ASSEWDRGPGELF

j_gene: TRBJ1-2
v_gene: TRBV28
CDR3aa: ATQRTSYGYT

j_gene: TRBJ1-2
v_gene: TRBV15
CDR3aa: ATSRDLGQGAIYGYT

j_gene: TRBJ2-1
v_gene: TRBV2
CDR3aa: ASRRDGSLGQF

j_gene: TRBJ2-7
v_gene: TRBV7-9
CDR3aa: ASSLNQGVPYEQY

j_gene: TRBJ2-1
v_gene: TRBV10-3
CDR3aa: AISQGTGPNEQF

j_gene: TRBJ1-1
v_gene: TRBV5-4
CDR3aa: ASSAADSQGDTEAF

j_gene: TRBJ2-2
v_gene: TRBV10-1
CDR3aa: ASSDGGATGELF

j_gene: TRBJ2-7
v_gene: TRBV5-1
CDR3aa: ASSFSTPSYEQY

j_gene: TRBJ1-2
v_gene: TRBV7-9
CDR3aa: ASTLRRDRGNYGYT

j_gene: TRBJ1-5
v_gene: TRBV28
CDR3aa: ASSPGKFDQPQH

j_gene: TRBJ2-7
v_gene: TRBV18
CDR3aa: ASSGKTGALFSYEQY

j_gene: TRBJ1-2
v_gene: TRBV10-3
CDR3aa: AINPGDFYGYT

j_gene: TRBJ2-1
v_gene: TRBV11-2
CDR3aa: ASSPRLAGVYNEQF

j_gene: TRBJ2-1
v_gene: TRBV9
CDR3aa: ASSAYDESSYNEQF

j_gene: TRBJ1-1
v_gene: TRBV9
CDR3aa: ASSGTGGYTEAF

j_gene: TRBJ2-7
v_gene: TRBV18
CDR3aa: ASSPNPGHQYEQY

j_gene: TRBJ2-1
v_gene: TRBV2
CDR3aa: ASGPSGIRAWEQF

j_gene: TRBJ2-7
v_gene: TRBV27
CDR3aa: ASSLAGTGLEQY

j_gene: TRBJ1-3
v_gene: TRBV9
CDR3aa: ASSGDSGNTIY

j_gene: TRBJ1-2
v_gene: TRBV29-1
CDR3aa: SVEPDRGRGYT

j_gene: TRBJ2-2
v_gene: TRBV5-4
CDR3aa: ASRYLGRTNTGELF

j_gene: TRBJ2-2
v_gene: TRBV27
CDR3aa: ASSPSPGGELF

j_gene: TRBJ2-1
v_gene: TRBV5-6
CDR3aa: ASSLAGLYNEQF